This TCR beta chain appears in the sequencing data of a study of cytomegalovirus exposure and HLA in healthy donors (TCRdb year 2017). Describing the broader study: An earlier analysis of around 600 of the donors reported approximately 270 Gb of sequence data and 117 million unique TCR beta sequences from about 179 million T cells. Donor age, sex, ethnicity and CMV serostatus were collected together with the repertoire data. In a later genetic analysis, genome-wide SNP genotypes for about 65% of the 666 donors were used, and that subset was treated as a discovery cohort. The T cell repertoires of several hundred subjects were profiled by immunosequencing and related to cytomegalovirus serostatus. Among roughly 400 genotyped donors of the cohort, an average of around 240,000 unique TCR beta nucleotide sequences were sequenced per donor, roughly a sixth of them non-productive. The aim of the study was to test whether cataloging public T cell receptors could identify signatures of past pathogen exposure. Because of strong linkage in the cohort, five DR-DQ haplotypes were treated as single units for association and clustering. A later analysis re-analyzed previously published TCR beta repertoires from 600 to 850 donors and added high-resolution HLA genotyping to study TCR occurrence patterns. The later analysis used no new phenotypic data to find candidate immune exposures, relying instead on TCR beta sequences and their occurrence across donors. In an earlier analysis of around 540 of the donors, high-throughput TCR beta sequencing was used to judge whether each TCR beta V gene segment behaved as functional or pseudogenic. Among the roughly 400 genotyped donors, about 85% belonged to the genetic ancestry cluster associated with self-reported Caucasian donors. Both class I and class II loci were covered by HLA typing, at four-digit resolution. To predict cytomegalovirus infection status, the study combined high-throughput TCR immunosequencing, statistical association of individual TCRs with disease status, and machine learning. Along with the approximately 600-subject first cohort, a separate validation cohort of around 120 different subjects was used. About 280 gigabases of sequencing data and tens of millions of unique TCR sequences made up an early release that covered nearly 650 HLA-typed donors. Typing coverage differed by locus: A, B, C, DRB1 and DQB1 were typed in about 629-640 donors, DQA1 in approximately 520, DPA1 in 600 to 610, and DPB1 in just under 490. Every repertoire in the discovery cohort had been generated on one and the same sequencing platform. General conclusions and limits of the study: Immune exposure information for the cohort was limited to CMV serostatus. In a later analysis, HLA-associated TCR beta chains showed more clonal expansion and lower generation probabilities than non-associated chains that were equally common. Specific HLA alleles were associated with some 15,000 TCR beta sequences at a false discovery rate of 0.05 in a later analysis. A total of 150 to 200 TCR beta chains were listed by the study as associated with cytomegalovirus. A cluster of highly shared sequence variants was judged likely to be a technical artifact of the sequencing pipeline. In an earlier analysis of 587 of the donors, most TCR beta V segments appeared in productive rearrangements about 90% or about 30% of the time, broadly matching IMGT annotations. Strong co-occurrence of HLA alleles, especially DR and DQ, made assigning TCR associations to individual alleles difficult. Because HLA typing was missing for some donors at each locus, association tests included only the typed subset. In a later analysis, most CMV-associated TCR beta chains were found to appear HLA-restricted, with HLA associations seemingly driven largely by CMV exposure. In a later analysis, the rate of TCR association differed among HLA loci, with DRB1 alleles having the most associated TCRs and HLA-C alleles having the fewest. Linkage disequilibrium might explain the correlated functional status among segregating V segments, but an unknown experimental factor could not be excluded. In this cohort, only TCR beta chains were sequenced, and detectable features were limited by the absence of alpha or paired-chain data. Most TCR sequences were seen in very few donors, while some public TCRs were found in many individuals. A further reported finding was that TCR beta sequences accurately predicted the HLA-A and HLA-B alleles for most subjects in the first cohort. Because counts were too low, roughly 17 rarely observed V segments, including chromosome 9 orphons, were left out of the earlier analysis of a few hundred of the donors. A later genetic analysis reported fewer N-insertions in productive TCRs among donors in an Asian-associated ancestry cluster than the roughly 700-donor mean. It was suggested by the authors that the approach could potentially be generalized to other disease states and immunological phenotypes. Presence/absence analyses assumed roughly uniform sequencing depth across donors, an assumption that may not hold. Some IMGT-functional V segments, including TRBV6-2 and TRBV6-3, could not be told apart with the 87-base-pair reads, so those segments were excluded. Several of the top co-occurrence clusters appeared to be linked to parvovirus B19, influenza, CMV and Epstein-Barr virus, according to a later analysis. Three of the identified cytomegalovirus-associated TCR beta chains were confirmed in vitro to be specific for cytomegalovirus antigens. An association between a missense DCLRE1C variant and V-gene and J-gene trimming of TCR beta chains was found in a later genetic analysis and replicated in an independent cohort. The classifier was reported to diagnose cytomegalovirus status with high specificity and sensitivity in both the original and validation cohorts.

The germline V gene (reference sequence) sets CDR1 to SGHNT and CDR2 to YYREEE. There are 14 amino acids in the CDR3, from cysteine to phenylalanine inclusive. CDR3 DNA is the only sequence kept; it has 42 bases, read in frame from the first base. The V end gives up 9 bases and the J end 3 bases, leaving 6 bases in the junction not matched to a gene. The cohort consisted of 600 or so healthy bone marrow donors. All cohort members were sampled while nominally healthy, although unrecorded immune exposures were likely present. Of the approximately 610 cohort members, around 280 had positive CMV serostatus and 350 to 450 had negative CMV serostatus, and CMV serostatus was not recorded for the donor. Each donor provided a peripheral blood sample, and peripheral blood mononuclear cells were used for TCR beta sequencing. The Qiagen DNeasy Blood Extraction Kit was used to extract genomic DNA from the blood cell samples.

This clone is judged medium-sized (0.01 to 0.1%). What this receptor recognizes is not known. No per-base quality is available; no much larger clone lies one base away. Library method: the immunoSEQ multiplex PCR assay. A mixture of 60 forward primers for TCR Vbeta segments and 13 reverse primers for TCR Jbeta segments was used in the multiplex PCR. The CDR3 region of rearranged TCR beta genes was amplified from genomic DNA with a multiplex PCR assay. On the Illumina HiSeq System, the amplified TCR beta libraries were sequenced as 87-base-pair reads. In the source study's methods: In a later analysis, about 80 million unique TCR beta chains were counted across the approximately 640 repertoires, and some 10 million of these chains were shared by at least two donors. A nearest-neighbor algorithm error-corrected the raw reads and collapsed the reads into unique sequences, merging closely related sequences to remove PCR and sequencing errors. Alignment of CDR3 sequences to IMGT reference sequences was used to assign V, D and J gene segments. For a sequence to be retained, a match of at least six nucleotides to both a V gene segment and a J gene segment was required. Rearrangements were classified as productive when the CDR3 lacked stop codons and remained in frame with V and J, and all other rearrangements were classified as non-productive. Following IMGT convention, CDR3 was defined as the stretch from the second conserved V-encoded cysteine to the conserved J-encoded phenylalanine. The earlier analysis of some 540 of the donors excluded any sequence lacking an unambiguous match to a single V gene segment. In an earlier analysis of roughly 600 of the donors, a V segment was called functional when productive rearrangements were above 56.7%, and segregating when the standard deviation between donors exceeded 5%. A statistical classification framework was built to diagnose cytomegalovirus status from the catalog of TCR beta chain sequences. In a later analysis, V and J genes were assigned by comparing TCR nucleotide sequences against IMGT/GENE-DB human TR gene sequences. The TCRdist pipeline was used in a later analysis to assign CDR3 sequences and most-parsimonious VDJ recombination scenarios. In a later analysis, each TCR beta chain was defined by its CDR3 amino acid sequence together with its V-gene family, and reads lacking a unique V-gene family were excluded. As a way to deal with suspected cross-contamination and a sequencing artifact, a later analysis dropped roughly 600 nucleotide sequences that were highly shared and had low generation probability. A later analysis calculated a clonal expansion index for each public chain from normalized within-repertoire ranks of inferred template counts. Generation probabilities in a later analysis came from a VDJ recombination model fitted to out-of-frame rearrangements, and those results were checked against IGoR. A later analysis scored TCR-TCR, TCR-HLA and TCR-CMV co-occurrence with hypergeometric tests, applying a repertoire-size bias correction to TCR pairs. A later analysis estimated false discovery rates by permuting HLA or CMV assignments 20 times. A later analysis grouped co-occurring TCRs with DBSCAN, adding TCRdist sequence similarity when clustering within HLA-allele-positive subsets. Repertoires with fewer than 30,000 or more than 120,000 public chains were left out of co-occurrence clustering, as were five repertoires with anomalous nucleotide sharing. This is the immuneACCESS table as TCRdb keeps it, with only in-frame sequences that have V and J called. A part of the clones is gone; compared with another copy, unresolved V genes explain less than half, and the rest is unexplained. V and J calls and clone size are copied from that table; D and trimming were computed from the DNA. A total of about 42,000 clones appear in this sample, around 50% of them only once. Clones ranked in the top ten supply around 10% of the sample.

Sequencing input: PBMCs. Recombination connected TRBV5-4 to TRBJ1-6, with 7 junctional bases fitting TRBD1. The clonotype originates from a human donor in good health. CDR3 reads: CATRQGFYNSPLHF. The DNA sequence is as follows: TGTGCCACTCGACAGGGCTTCTATAATTCACCCCTCCACTTT.